This is a list of T cell receptor beta chains from one sample in a study of cytomegalovirus exposure and HLA in healthy donors. TCRdb's table, derived via immunoSEQ multiplex PCR, lists solely in-frame clones and lacks some. The sample carries about 140,000 clones, about 80% recorded once. The sample taken for sequencing was PBMCs. All receptors come from a woman aged 40 to 50 in good health and CMV-seronegative. CDR3s include the opening cysteine and the closing phenylalanine or tryptophan. Each record gives: D gene, J gene, clone size, V gene, CDR3 protein, CDR3 DNA. The D gene is left open where the match is weak. Clone size is shown for a subset of rows, as once, few, many or a class of expanded clone.

-,TRBJ2-6,-,TRBV4-3,CASSARGSGANVLTF,TGCGCCAGCAGCGCCAGAGGCTCTGGGGCCAACGTCCTGACTTTC
TRBD2,TRBJ2-2,-,TRBV7-9,CASSFGSGEVGELSF,TGTGCCAGCAGTTTCGGTAGCGGGGAGGTCGGGGAGCTGTCTTTT
-,TRBJ2-5,-,TRBV5-1,CASSLTETQYF,TGCGCCAGCAGCTTGACTGAGACCCAGTACTTC
TRBD1,TRBJ1-3,-,TRBV6-1,CASRRDRGSGNTIYF,TGTGCCAGCAGGCGGGACAGGGGTTCTGGAAACACCATATATTTT
TRBD1,TRBJ1-1,-,TRBV4-3,CASSQHRGPTEAFF,TGCGCCAGCAGCCAACACAGGGGGCCTACTGAAGCTTTCTTT
-,TRBJ1-3,-,TRBV6-1,CASSEQQAGNTIYF,TGTGCCAGCAGTGAACAACAGGCGGGAAACACCATATATTTT
TRBD1,TRBJ2-7,-,TRBV5-8,CASSLGAGGYEQYF,TGTGCCAGCAGCTTGGGGGCAGGGGGCTACGAGCAGTACTTC
TRBD1,TRBJ2-1,once,TRBV2,CASSVDREAEQFF,TGTGCCAGCAGTGTGGACAGGGAAGCTGAGCAGTTCTTC
-,TRBJ1-1,-,TRBV5-1,CASSLDSMNTEAFF,TGCGCCAGCAGCTTGGACAGCATGAACACTGAAGCTTTCTTT
-,TRBJ1-1,-,TRBV5-1,CASSAQNTEAFF,TGCGCCAGCAGCGCACAGAACACTGAAGCTTTCTTT
TRBD2,TRBJ2-2,-,TRBV28,CASSSPLAQNTGELFF,TGTGCCAGCAGTTCCCCACTAGCGCAGAACACCGGGGAGCTGTTTTTT
TRBD1,TRBJ2-7,-,TRBV19,CASSVRDRRYEQYF,TGTGCCAGTAGTGTTCGGGACAGGCGCTACGAGCAGTACTTC
TRBD1,TRBJ2-3,-,TRBV29-1,CSVDRGFF,TGCAGCGTTGACAGGGGGTTCTTT
TRBD2,TRBJ2-3,-,TRBV9,CASSAEGWEGTQYF,TGTGCCAGCAGCGCCGAGGGGTGGGAGGGTACGCAGTATTTT